This is a list of T cell receptor beta chains from one sample in a study of shared clonotypes between healthy human individuals. The protocol was immunoSEQ multiplex PCR, while the TCRdb copy is restricted to in-frame clones and leaves out a portion. The sample consists of some 2.4 million clones, 93% of them appearing once. The sample taken for sequencing was naive CD4+ T cells from PBMCs. These receptor sequences come from a man aged 18 to 29 in good health. Some clones in this sample may be carry-over from other donors' samples. The CDR3 runs from the conserved cysteine through the conserved F or W. The D gene is left open where the match is weak. A row's size may be missing; if present it is once, few, many or a size class.

J gene: TRBJ2-2
D gene: .
clone size: .
V gene: TRBV2
CDR3 protein: CASKGITNTGELFF
CDR3 DNA: TGTGCCAGCAAGGGTATTACGAACACCGGGGAGCTGTTTTTT

J gene: TRBJ2-1
D gene: TRBD1
clone size: .
V gene: TRBV28
CDR3 protein: CASSLFPGTGAYGEQFF
CDR3 DNA: TGTGCCAGCAGTTTATTCCCCGGGACAGGTGCTTACGGTGAGCAGTTCTTC

J gene: TRBJ2-3
D gene: TRBD2
clone size: .
V gene: TRBV28
CDR3 protein: CASSSPNAGGFPPDTQYF
CDR3 DNA: TGTGCCAGCAGTTCCCCAAACGCGGGAGGGTTCCCCCCAGATACGCAGTATTTT

J gene: TRBJ2-1
D gene: TRBD1
clone size: .
V gene: TRBV25-1
CDR3 protein: CASNQPGQGARDEQFF
CDR3 DNA: TGTGCCAGCAATCAACCGGGACAGGGGGCGAGGGATGAGCAGTTCTTC

J gene: TRBJ2-2
D gene: TRBD2
clone size: .
V gene: TRBV6-5
CDR3 protein: CASGGLAGTGELFF
CDR3 DNA: TGTGCCAGCGGTGGTTTAGCGGGTACCGGGGAGCTGTTTTTT

J gene: TRBJ1-2
D gene: .
clone size: .
V gene: TRBV5-1
CDR3 protein: CASSPDPNYGYTF
CDR3 DNA: TGCGCCAGCAGCCCAGATCCGAACTATGGCTACACCTTC

J gene: TRBJ2-2
D gene: .
clone size: .
V gene: TRBV30
CDR3 protein: CAWRGQPSRNTGELFF
CDR3 DNA: TGTGCCTGGAGGGGACAACCGTCGAGGAACACCGGGGAGCTGTTTTTT

J gene: TRBJ2-5
D gene: .
clone size: once
V gene: TRBV6-1
CDR3 protein: CASSDDLRAGWETQYF
CDR3 DNA: TGTGCCAGCAGTGACGACCTCCGGGCCGGGTGGGAGACCCAGTACTTC

J gene: TRBJ2-7
D gene: .
clone size: .
V gene: TRBV7-3
CDR3 protein: CASSLTSGEQYF
CDR3 DNA: TGTGCCAGCAGCTTAACAAGTGGCGAGCAGTACTTC

J gene: TRBJ1-1
D gene: .
clone size: .
V gene: TRBV19
CDR3 protein: CASSAGPGASFGLGTEAFF
CDR3 DNA: TGTGCCAGTAGTGCCGGCCCGGGGGCCTCATTTGGTTTGGGCACTGAAGCTTTCTTT

J gene: TRBJ1-1
D gene: TRBD1
clone size: once
V gene: TRBV19
CDR3 protein: CASSYRGASINTEAFF
CDR3 DNA: TGTGCCAGTAGCTACAGGGGCGCGAGTATAAACACTGAAGCTTTCTTT

J gene: TRBJ2-1
D gene: TRBD2
clone size: .
V gene: TRBV15
CDR3 protein: CATSRDPSGSSYNEQFF
CDR3 DNA: TGTGCCACCAGCAGAGACCCAAGCGGGAGCTCCTACAATGAGCAGTTCTTC

J gene: TRBJ2-7
D gene: .
clone size: .
V gene: TRBV11-2
CDR3 protein: CASSLEGRGATYEQYF
CDR3 DNA: TGTGCCAGCAGCTTAGAGGGCAGGGGAGCCACCTACGAGCAGTACTTC

J gene: TRBJ1-5
D gene: TRBD1
clone size: .
V gene: TRBV2
CDR3 protein: CASSDQGAGSNQPQHF
CDR3 DNA: TGTGCCAGCAGTGATCAGGGGGCTGGGAGCAATCAGCCCCAGCATTTT

J gene: TRBJ1-4
D gene: .
clone size: .
V gene: TRBV19
CDR3 protein: CASSTHRGATNEKLFF
CDR3 DNA: TGTGCCAGTAGTACTCACCGGGGGGCGACTAATGAAAAACTGTTTTTT

J gene: TRBJ2-1
D gene: TRBD2
clone size: few
V gene: TRBV10-1
CDR3 protein: CASSAPLGRADNEQFF
CDR3 DNA: TGCGCCAGCAGTGCCCCTCTCGGGAGGGCAGACAATGAGCAGTTCTTC

J gene: TRBJ2-2
D gene: TRBD1
clone size: .
V gene: TRBV5-6
CDR3 protein: CASRLQGTGTGELFF
CDR3 DNA: TGTGCCAGCAGACTACAGGGGACAGGCACCGGGGAGCTGTTTTTT

J gene: TRBJ2-7
D gene: TRBD2
clone size: .
V gene: TRBV5-1
CDR3 protein: CASSFLGPQRGGPYEQYF
CDR3 DNA: TGCGCCAGCAGCTTCCTGGGACCCCAGCGGGGGGGGCCCTACGAGCAGTACTTC

J gene: TRBJ1-1
D gene: TRBD1
clone size: .
V gene: TRBV5-1
CDR3 protein: CASHEQGGNTEAFF
CDR3 DNA: TGCGCCAGCCATGAACAGGGGGGGAACACTGAAGCTTTCTTT

J gene: TRBJ1-4
D gene: TRBD1
clone size: .
V gene: TRBV28
CDR3 protein: CASSLRTPRRQGDNEKLFF
CDR3 DNA: TGTGCCAGCAGTTTACGTACCCCTCGTAGACAGGGGGATAATGAAAAACTGTTTTTT

J gene: TRBJ1-5
D gene: TRBD1
clone size: .
V gene: TRBV7-8
CDR3 protein: CASSSSRGLIVTQPQHF
CDR3 DNA: TGTGCCAGCAGCTCGTCCAGGGGGCTGATCGTAACTCAGCCCCAGCATTTT

J gene: TRBJ1-2
D gene: TRBD1
clone size: few
V gene: TRBV5-1
CDR3 protein: CASSLGPGTGGLGYGYTF
CDR3 DNA: TGCGCCAGCAGCTTGGGGCCCGGGACAGGGGGCCTAGGCTATGGCTACACCTTC

J gene: TRBJ2-7
D gene: TRBD1
clone size: .
V gene: TRBV10-2
CDR3 protein: CASSAGTASSYEQYF
CDR3 DNA: TGCGCCAGCAGTGCAGGGACAGCCAGCTCCTACGAGCAGTACTTC

J gene: TRBJ1-2
D gene: .
clone size: .
V gene: TRBV5-6
CDR3 protein: CASSLRGELYGYTF
CDR3 DNA: TGTGCCAGCAGCTTGAGAGGGGAACTCTATGGCTACACCTTC

J gene: TRBJ2-3
D gene: .
clone size: once
V gene: TRBV11-1
CDR3 protein: CASSPSGGLADTQYF
CDR3 DNA: TGTGCCAGCAGCCCCTCGGGGGGCCTAGCAGATACGCAGTATTTT

J gene: TRBJ1-1
D gene: .
clone size: few
V gene: TRBV5-1
CDR3 protein: CASSHEQGVNTEAFF
CDR3 DNA: TGCGCCAGCAGCCACGAACAGGGCGTGAACACTGAAGCTTTCTTT

J gene: TRBJ2-5
D gene: .
clone size: .
V gene: TRBV5-1
CDR3 protein: CASSLGQETQYF
CDR3 DNA: TGCGCCAGCAGCCTCGGCCAAGAGACCCAGTACTTC

J gene: TRBJ2-5
D gene: TRBD1
clone size: .
V gene: TRBV4-2
CDR3 protein: CASSPGQGQGETQYF
CDR3 DNA: TGTGCCAGCAGCCCCGGACAGGGGCAGGGCGAGACCCAGTACTTC

J gene: TRBJ1-2
D gene: TRBD1
clone size: .
V gene: TRBV29-1
CDR3 protein: CSVGGQGENGYTF
CDR3 DNA: TGCAGCGTTGGAGGACAGGGGGAAAATGGCTACACCTTC

J gene: TRBJ1-1
D gene: TRBD1
clone size: .
V gene: TRBV18
CDR3 protein: CASSPVTGPNTEAFF
CDR3 DNA: TGTGCCAGCTCACCGGTGACAGGGCCGAACACTGAAGCTTTCTTT

J gene: TRBJ2-3
D gene: TRBD2
clone size: .
V gene: TRBV28
CDR3 protein: CASSSGWSGISTDTQYF
CDR3 DNA: TGTGCCAGCAGTTCCGGGTGGAGCGGGATAAGCACAGATACGCAGTATTTT

J gene: TRBJ1-1
D gene: .
clone size: .
V gene: TRBV5-1
CDR3 protein: CASSLGDLTWGAFF
CDR3 DNA: TGCGCCAGCAGCTTGGGGGACCTAACCTGGGGAGCTTTCTTT

J gene: TRBJ1-2
D gene: .
clone size: .
V gene: TRBV5-1
CDR3 protein: CASSLSGTTKGVYGYTF
CDR3 DNA: TGCGCCAGCAGCTTGTCCGGGACAACGAAGGGGGTCTATGGCTACACCTTC